The sequence of this TCR beta chain was determined in a study of CD8+CD57+ T cells in acquired aplastic anemia. Sequencing was done on patients that had shown CD8+CD57+ cell expansion by flow cytometry. No therapy was given to patients before blood sampling. This clonotype has only one observation. Genomic DNA acted as the template from which TCR beta VDJ combination and CDR3 sequence profiling were carried out. TCRdb itself ran the reads through MiXCR, one entry per CDR3 protein. Of 89,000 or so distinct CDR3 sequences listed, about 63% are singletons. This CDR3 comprises 13 residues. Germline assignment: CDR1 SNHLY and CDR2 FYNNEI. Trimming shortened V by 7 bases and J by 7 bases, and 14 bases separated the two germline ends.

Sequencing used sorted CD4+, CD8+, or CD8+CD57+ T cells (not recorded which) from PBMCs. The source is a human donor with aplastic anemia. The chain carries TRBV2 and TRBJ1-5, with D tentatively TRBD1 (5 bases). The CDR3: CASNGGGWQPQHF. CDR3 nucleotides: TGTGCCAGCAATGGGGGGGGATGGCAGCCCCAGCATTTT. The full variable domain, with the rest looked up from reference TRBV2 and TRBJ1-5, is EPEVTQTPSHQVTQMGQEVILRCVPISNHLYFYWYRQILGQKVEFLVSFYNNEISEKSEIFDDQFSVERPDGSNFTLKIRSTKLEDSAMYFCASNGGGWQPQHFGDGTRLSIL.